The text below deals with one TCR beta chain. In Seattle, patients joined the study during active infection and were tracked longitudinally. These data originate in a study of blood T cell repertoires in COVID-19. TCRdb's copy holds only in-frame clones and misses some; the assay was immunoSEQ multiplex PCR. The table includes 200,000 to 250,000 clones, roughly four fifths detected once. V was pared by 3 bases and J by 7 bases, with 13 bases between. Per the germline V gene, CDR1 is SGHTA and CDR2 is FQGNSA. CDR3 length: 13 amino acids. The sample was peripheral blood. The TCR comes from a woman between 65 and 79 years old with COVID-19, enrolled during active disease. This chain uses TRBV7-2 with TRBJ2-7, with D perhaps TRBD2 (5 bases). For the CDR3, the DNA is TGTGCCAGCAGCTTCGGACTTGTGGGGGAGCAGTACTTC. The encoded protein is CASSFGLVGEQYF.